Following are 18 T cell receptor beta chains from one sample sequenced in a study of control samples from healthy donors and cancer patients. Data came from immunoSEQ multiplex PCR; TCRdb stores just in-frame clones and leaves some out. The sample includes roughly 100,000 clones, approximately 91% of them seen just once. Sequenced material: blood. The source is a woman in her 30s in good health.

This clone has just one count. The rearrangement uses TRBV6-5 and TRBJ2-7; TRBD2 matches 9 bases. V was pared by 8 bases and J by 3 bases, with 5 bases of the junction left unmatched. The CDR3 sequence is 13 residues long. Germline V gene lookup returns CDR1 MNHEY and CDR2 SVGAGI. The CDR3 coding sequence is TGTGCCAGCCGGAAGACTAGCGGCTACGAGCAGTACTTC. Translated: CASRKTSGYEQYF.

This clone was counted a single time. The rearrangement uses TRBV2 and TRBJ2-7, with D perhaps TRBD1 (5 bases). The CDR3 length is 13 residues. Trimming removed 6 bases from V and 1 base from J, with 10 bases in between. CDR1 SNHLY and CDR2 FYNNEI come from the germline V gene. CDR3 sequence reads: CASRADTSYEQYF. The CDR3 DNA follows: TGTGCCAGCAGGGCGGACACTTCCTACGAGCAGTACTTC. The whole variable domain, filled in from reference TRBV2 and TRBJ2-7, reads EPEVTQTPSHQVTQMGQEVILRCVPISNHLYFYWYRQILGQKVEFLVSFYNNEISEKSEIFDDQFSVERPDGSNFTLKIRSTKLEDSAMYFCASRADTSYEQYFGPGTRLTVT.

The chain uses TRBV3-1 (or the pseudogene TRBV3-2) and TRBJ1-4; 8 bases match TRBD1. The V and J ends lost 1 base and 7 bases, in that order; junction bases with no gene match: 8. The CDR3 loop spans 16 amino acids. The germline V gene encodes CDR1 LGHDT and CDR2 YNNKEL (reference sequence). In DNA, the CDR3 is TGTGCCAGCAGCCAAGGGGGACAGGTCGGGGGTGAAAAACTGTTTTTT. This sequence encodes CASSQGGQVGGEKLFF.

This clone came up once. The chain recombines TRBV10-2 with TRBJ2-3; D not resolved. The germline V gene encodes CDR1 WSHSY and CDR2 SAAADI. V was trimmed by 6 bases and J by 4 bases, leaving 20 bases between them. The CDR3 has 16 amino acids. CDR3 nucleotide sequence: TGCGCCAGCAGCCCCAGTCATCTGTCTATGCCAGATACGCAGTATTTT. Protein: CASSPSHLSMPDTQYF.

The V gene is TRBV27, the J gene TRBJ1-1, with D uncertain. V was cut by 4 bases and J by 2 bases, with 11 bases left in between. CDR3 size: 14 residues. Germline CDR1 reads MNHEY; CDR2 reads SMNVEV (reference sequence). CDR3 sequence: CASSSLQSNTEAFF. For the CDR3, the DNA is TGTGCCAGCAGTTCGCTACAGAGCAACACTGAAGCTTTCTTT.

In this sample, this clone turned up once. The chain has TRBV5-4 and TRBJ2-7; no definite D call. Trimming stripped 0 bases from V and 7 bases from J, with 14 bases between. CDR1 is SGHNT, CDR2 YYREEE, per germline (reference sequence). The CDR3 totals 14 residues. In DNA form, the CDR3 reads TGTGCCAGCAGCTTGGTGGGTGGGCCTCGAGAGCAGTACTTC. Translated, it gives CASSLVGGPREQYF. Full variable domain (outside the CDR3, taken from reference TRBV5-4 and TRBJ2-7): ETGVTQSPTHLIKTRGQQVTLRCSSQSGHNTVSWYQQALGQGPQFIFQYYREEENGRGNFPPRFSGLQFPNYSSELNVNALELDDSALYLCASSLVGGPREQYFGPGTRLTVT.

J is TRBJ2-7 and V is TRBV13; TRBD1 agrees at 7 bases. The V gene end was trimmed by 1 base and the J gene end by 4 bases; junction bases not matched to a gene: 4. Germline loops: CDR1 PRHDT, CDR2 FYEKMQ (reference sequence). The CDR3 runs to 14 residues. CDR3 nucleotides: TGTGCCAGCAGCTTAGAGGGGGCCACATACGAGCAGTACTTC. Translation gives CASSLEGATYEQYF.

This clone appeared once. This chain uses TRBV11-1 with TRBJ1-1; weak D call: TRBD1 (5 bases). Germline V lookup: CDR1 SGHAT, CDR2 FQDESV (reference sequence). The CDR3 extends over 16 amino acids. The V and J ends lost 3 bases and 1 base respectively, with 15 bases between them. In DNA form, the CDR3 reads TGTGCCAGCAGCTTTAACCCGGGACGGCCGAACACTGAAGCTTTCTTT. Its protein product is CASSFNPGRPNTEAFF. The variable domain in full, with the rest retrieved from reference TRBV11-1 and TRBJ1-1, is EAEVAQSPRYKITEKSQAVAFWCDPISGHATLYWYRQILGQGPELLVQFQDESVVDDSQLPKDRFSAERLKGVDSTLKIQPAELGDSAMYLCASSFNPGRPNTEAFFGQGTRLTVV.

CDR3 amino acids: CASSLAGTAKNTEAFF. The CDR3 bases are TGCGCCAGCAGCTTGGCCGGGACAGCAAAGAACACTGAAGCTTTCTTT. V is TRBV5-1 and J is TRBJ1-1; 7 bases agree with TRBD1. V was clipped by 0 bases and J by 1 base; unmatched bases: 6. CDR1 and CDR2 from the germline V gene are SGHRS and YFSETQ. CDR3 length equals 16 residues. The entire variable domain, with the rest obtained from reference TRBV5-1 and TRBJ1-1, is as follows: KAGVTQTPRYLIKTRGQQVTLSCSPISGHRSVSWYQQTPGQGLQFLFEYFSETQRNKGNFPGRFSGRQFSNSRSEMNVSTLELGDSALYLCASSLAGTAKNTEAFFGQGTRLTVV.

The V gene is TRBV27, the J gene TRBJ2-7; D gene unclear. The germline V gene encodes CDR1 MNHEY and CDR2 SMNVEV (reference sequence). The CDR3 length is 13 residues. V dropped 4 bases and J dropped 2 bases, with 9 bases sitting between them. CDR3 sequence reads: CASSYAVTYEQYF. The CDR3 DNA reads TGTGCCAGCAGTTACGCAGTTACCTACGAGCAGTACTTC.

The chain employs TRBV6-5 and TRBJ1-1, with D possibly being TRBD1 (6 bases). Germline loops: CDR1 MNHEY, CDR2 SVGAGI. The ends were cut back, 6 bases at V and 3 bases at J, with 17 bases in the middle. This CDR3 comprises 15 residues. CDR3 DNA sequence: TGTGCCAGCAGGTTGCATACAGGGAAGGACACTGAAGCTTTCTTT. Residues: CASRLHTGKDTEAFF.

This chain joins TRBV5-6 and TRBJ2-7; D is uncertain. The CDR3 length is 14 residues. V shed 0 bases and J shed 0 bases, with 7 bases lying between them. CDR1 and CDR2 (germline): SGHDT, YYEEEE. The CDR3 region has the DNA TGTGCCAGCAGCTTGGCCCACATCTCCTACGAGCAGTACTTC. Translated, it gives CASSLAHISYEQYF.

This chain uses TRBV3-1 (or the pseudogene TRBV3-2) with TRBJ1-3, with D maybe TRBD1 (6 bases). CDR3 size: 17 residues. Germline V lookup: CDR1 LGHDT, CDR2 YNNKEL (reference sequence). Trimming removed 1 base from V and 1 base from J, with 14 bases in between. This CDR3 is CASSQAGTRFSGNTIYF. The CDR3 nucleotides read TGTGCCAGCAGCCAAGCCGGGACAAGATTTTCTGGAAACACCATATATTTT.

The V gene is TRBV19, the J gene TRBJ1-6; D unclear. V lost 3 bases and J lost 9, with 12 bases in between. The CDR3 runs 14 residues. Germline V gives CDR1 LNHDA, CDR2 SQIVND (reference sequence). For the CDR3, the DNA is TGTGCCAGTAGTATTGATAGGGTGGGTTCACCCCTCCACTTT. Translation: CASSIDRVGSPLHF.

The chain links TRBV28 to TRBJ1-1; D is ambiguous. Trimming cost V 4 bases and J 7 bases, with 19 bases left between them. In germline, CDR1 is MDHEN, CDR2 SYDVKM. The length of the CDR3 is 15 residues. The CDR3 DNA reads TGTGCCAGCAGTTACCAAACTGTTCCCGGAATTGAAGCTTTCTTT. This sequence encodes CASSYQTVPGIEAFF.

CDR3 DNA: TGTGCCAGCAGCTTAGGGCGACACTACCAAGAGACCCAGTACTTC. The encoded protein is CASSLGRHYQETQYF. This chain joins TRBV7-7 and TRBJ2-5; D gene uncertain. Trimming removed 1 base from V and 0 bases from J, with 9 bases in between. Germline loops: CDR1 SSHAT, CDR2 FNYEAQ (reference sequence). The CDR3 extends over 15 amino acids.

This sequence joins TRBV6-2 or TRBV6-3 and TRBJ2-3, with D perhaps TRBD1 (5 bases). V gave up 4 bases and J gave up 5 bases, with 16 bases separating them. Looked up from germline, CDR1 is MNHEY and CDR2 is SVGEGT. The CDR3 length is 15 residues. CDR3 DNA: TGTGCCAGCAGTTCTCCATTCCAGGGTTTAGATACGCAGTATTTT. It encodes CASSSPFQGLDTQYF.

The table lists this clone with a count of one. This chain uses TRBV4-1 with TRBJ1-4; perhaps TRBD1 as D (6 bases). Germline CDR1 and CDR2: MGHRA and YSYEKL. There are 13 residues in the CDR3. Trimming removed 2 bases from V and 8 bases from J, with 9 bases in between. The CDR3 spells CASSQIRGEKLFF. CDR3 in DNA: TGCGCCAGCAGCCAAATCAGGGGAGAAAAACTGTTTTTT.